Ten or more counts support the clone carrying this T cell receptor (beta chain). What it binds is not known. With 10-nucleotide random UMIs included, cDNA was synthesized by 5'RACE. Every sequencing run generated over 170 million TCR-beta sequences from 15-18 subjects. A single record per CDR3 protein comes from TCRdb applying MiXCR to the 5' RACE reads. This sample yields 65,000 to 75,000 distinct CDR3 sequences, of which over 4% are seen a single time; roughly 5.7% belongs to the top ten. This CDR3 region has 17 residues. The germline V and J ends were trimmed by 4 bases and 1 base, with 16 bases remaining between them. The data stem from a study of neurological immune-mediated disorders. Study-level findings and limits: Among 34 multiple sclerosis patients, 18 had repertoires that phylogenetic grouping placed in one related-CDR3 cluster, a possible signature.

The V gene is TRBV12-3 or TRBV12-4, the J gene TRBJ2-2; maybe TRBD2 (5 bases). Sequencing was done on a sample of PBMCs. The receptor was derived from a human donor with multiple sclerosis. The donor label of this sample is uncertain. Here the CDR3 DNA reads TGTGCCAGCAGTTCCTCGTGGGCTAGCCAGAACACCGGGGAGCTGTTTTTT. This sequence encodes CASSSSWASQNTGELFF.